What follows describes a single TCR beta chain. What this receptor recognizes is not known. Trimmed from V: 5 bases; trimmed from J: 5 bases; junction bases lacking a gene match: 6. There are 15 amino acids in the CDR3, from cysteine to phenylalanine inclusive. Here the CDR3 DNA is all that survives: 45 bases in frame from base 1. From a lookup of the germline V gene (reference sequence), CDR1 and CDR2 are SEHNR and FQNEAQ. Library prep was done by the immunoSEQ multiplex PCR assay. The multiplex PCR relied on a mix of 60 forward primers for TCR Vbeta segments and 13 reverse primers for TCR Jbeta segments. The CDR3 region of rearranged TCR beta genes was amplified from genomic DNA with a multiplex PCR assay. Amplified TCR beta libraries were sequenced as 87-base-pair reads on the Illumina HiSeq System. On the study's bioinformatics: A later analysis counted tens of millions of unique TCR beta chains across the 550 to 800 repertoires, and about 10 million of these chains were shared by at least two donors. Raw reads were error-corrected and collapsed into unique sequences with a nearest-neighbor algorithm that merged closely related sequences to remove PCR and sequencing errors. V, D and J gene segments were assigned by aligning CDR3 sequences to IMGT reference sequences. For a sequence to be retained, a match of at least six nucleotides to both a V gene segment and a J gene segment was required. A rearrangement counted as productive if the CDR3 had no stop codons and remained in frame with V and J, and every other rearrangement counted as non-productive. CDR3 was defined by IMGT convention, running from the second conserved V-encoded cysteine to the conserved J-encoded phenylalanine. The earlier analysis of about 640 of the donors excluded any sequence lacking an unambiguous match to a single V gene segment. In an earlier analysis of about 590 of the donors, a V segment was called functional when productive rearrangements were above 56.7%, and segregating when the standard deviation between donors exceeded 5%. A statistical classification framework was built for diagnosing cytomegalovirus status from the catalog of TCR beta chain sequences. A later analysis assigned V and J genes by comparing TCR nucleotide sequences with IMGT/GENE-DB human TR gene sequences. The TCRdist pipeline was used in a later analysis to assign CDR3 sequences and most-parsimonious VDJ recombination scenarios. A later analysis defined each TCR beta chain by its CDR3 amino acid sequence plus V-gene family, and excluded reads lacking a unique V-gene family. A later analysis removed roughly 590 highly shared, low-generation-probability nucleotide sequences to deal with suspected cross-contamination and a sequencing artifact. In a later analysis, a clonal expansion index was calculated for each public chain from normalized within-repertoire ranks of inferred template counts. A later analysis computed generation probabilities with a VDJ recombination model fitted to out-of-frame rearrangements, and checked the results against IGoR. In a later analysis, hypergeometric tests were used to score TCR-TCR, TCR-HLA and TCR-CMV co-occurrence, with a repertoire-size bias correction applied to TCR pairs. In a later analysis, false discovery rates were estimated by permuting HLA or CMV assignments 20 times. In a later analysis, co-occurring TCRs were grouped with DBSCAN, and TCRdist sequence similarity was added when clustering was performed within HLA-allele-positive subsets. Co-occurrence clustering excluded repertoires with fewer than 30,000 or more than 120,000 public chains, plus five with anomalous nucleotide sharing. TCRdb re-hosts the immuneACCESS table, in-frame sequences only. Its copies lack some clones; in the studies checked, an unresolved V gene accounts for under half of them, and the cause for the rest is not known. V and J calls and clone size follow that table, whereas D and trimming were derived from the DNA. The table held for this sample gives fewer than 85,000 clones. About 4.2% of the sample is held by the ten biggest clonotypes.

This sample is drawn from a study of cytomegalovirus exposure and HLA in healthy donors (dated by TCRdb to about 2017). Study-wide context: According to an earlier analysis of a few hundred of the donors, roughly 180 million T cells yielded some 110 million unique TCR beta sequences and approximately 300 Gb of sequence data. Roughly 300 gigabases of sequencing data and around 85 million unique TCR sequences made up an early release that covered several hundred HLA-typed donors. Of the 300 to 500 genotyped donors, more than 75% were placed in the genetic ancestry cluster associated with self-reported Caucasian donors. The aim of the study was to test whether cataloging public T cell receptors could identify signatures of past pathogen exposure. The study used immunosequencing to profile the T cell repertoires of approximately 650 subjects and linked those repertoires to cytomegalovirus serostatus. In addition to the first cohort of around 670 subjects, a separate validation cohort of approximately 110 different subjects was used. To predict cytomegalovirus infection status, the study brought together high-throughput TCR immunosequencing, statistical association of individual TCRs with disease status, and machine learning. A later analysis re-examined previously published TCR beta repertoires from hundreds of donors and added high-resolution HLA genotyping to investigate patterns of TCR occurrence. Rather than using new phenotypic data, the later analysis identified candidate immune exposures from TCR beta sequences and from how often those sequences occurred across donors. In an earlier analysis of 550 to 700 of the donors, high-throughput TCR beta sequencing was used to judge whether each TCR beta V gene segment behaved as functional or pseudogenic. Alongside the repertoire data, information on donor age, sex, ethnicity and CMV serostatus was compiled. A later genetic analysis used genome-wide SNP genotypes for about 65% of the 666 donors, treating that subset as a discovery cohort. Every repertoire in the discovery cohort had been generated on one and the same sequencing platform. Both class I and class II loci were covered by HLA typing, at four-digit resolution. The number of donors typed differed by locus, with 629-630 for A, B, C, DRB1 and DQB1, around 520 for DQA1, some 570 for DPA1, and about 450 for DPB1. Four or five DR-DQ haplotypes were handled as single units for association and clustering because linkage in the cohort was strong. Among 300 to 450 genotyped donors of the cohort, an average of approximately 240,000 unique TCR beta nucleotide sequences were sequenced per donor, 15% to 20% of them non-productive.

What the study reported, not specific to this receptor: According to a later analysis, most CMV-associated TCR beta chains appeared to be HLA-restricted, and the HLA associations seemed to be driven largely by CMV exposure. Linkage disequilibrium might explain the correlated functional status among segregating V segments, but an unknown experimental factor could not be ruled out. According to the authors, the approach could potentially be generalized to other disease states and immunological phenotypes. Three of the identified cytomegalovirus-associated TCR beta chains were confirmed in vitro to be specific for cytomegalovirus antigens. Most TCR sequences were seen in very few donors, while some public TCRs were found in many individuals. Broadly in line with IMGT annotations, most TCR beta V segments showed up in productive rearrangements about 87% or about 30% of the time in an earlier analysis of 450 to 600 of the donors. The study listed 164 TCR beta chains as associated with cytomegalovirus. Immune exposure information for the cohort was limited to CMV serostatus. An association between a missense DCLRE1C variant and V-gene and J-gene trimming of TCR beta chains was found in a later genetic analysis and replicated in an independent cohort. In a later analysis, HLA-associated TCR beta chains showed more clonal expansion and lower generation probabilities than non-associated chains that were equally common. According to a later analysis, parvovirus B19, influenza, CMV and Epstein-Barr virus appeared linked to several top co-occurrence clusters. A further reported finding was that TCR beta sequences accurately predicted the HLA-A and HLA-B alleles for most subjects in the first cohort. In a later analysis, more than 15,000 TCR beta sequences were associated with specific HLA alleles at a false discovery rate of 0.05. A later genetic analysis reported fewer N-insertions in productive TCRs among donors in an Asian-associated ancestry cluster than the roughly 700-donor mean. Because counts were too low, approximately 15 rarely observed V segments, including chromosome 9 orphons, were excluded from the earlier analysis of 587 of the donors. Because HLA typing was missing for some donors at each locus, association tests included only the typed subset. In a later analysis, TCR association rates were found to vary across HLA loci, with the most associated TCRs seen for DRB1 alleles and the fewest for HLA-C alleles. A cluster of highly shared sequence variants was judged likely to represent a technical artifact of the sequencing pipeline. Sequencing depth was assumed to be roughly uniform across donors in the presence/absence analyses, though that assumption may not hold. Only TCR beta chains were sequenced in this cohort, and the absence of alpha or paired-chain data limited detectable features. When HLA alleles, especially DR and DQ, strongly co-occurred, TCR associations were difficult to assign to individual alleles. The classifier was reported to diagnose cytomegalovirus status with high specificity and sensitivity in both the original cohort and the validation cohort. Some IMGT-functional V segments, including TRBV6-2 and TRBV6-3, could not be distinguished by the 87-base-pair reads and were therefore excluded.

The cohort consisted of hundreds of healthy bone marrow donors. All cohort members were sampled while nominally healthy, although unrecorded immune exposures were likely present. The donor was CMV seronegative and was included in the group of 352 seronegative cohort members. A peripheral blood sample was provided by each donor, and peripheral blood mononuclear cells were used for TCR beta sequencing. Genomic DNA extraction from the blood cell samples was performed with the Qiagen DNeasy Blood Extraction Kit. Sequencing used PBMCs. The V and J genes are TRBV7-9 and TRBJ2-5, with 12 junctional bases fitting TRBD1. The TCR sequence derives from a man under 40 in good health and CMV-seronegative. This receptor carries the CDR3 CASSPGTGGMETQYF. The nucleotide sequence is TGTGCCAGCAGCCCCGGGACAGGGGGCATGGAGACCCAGTACTTC.